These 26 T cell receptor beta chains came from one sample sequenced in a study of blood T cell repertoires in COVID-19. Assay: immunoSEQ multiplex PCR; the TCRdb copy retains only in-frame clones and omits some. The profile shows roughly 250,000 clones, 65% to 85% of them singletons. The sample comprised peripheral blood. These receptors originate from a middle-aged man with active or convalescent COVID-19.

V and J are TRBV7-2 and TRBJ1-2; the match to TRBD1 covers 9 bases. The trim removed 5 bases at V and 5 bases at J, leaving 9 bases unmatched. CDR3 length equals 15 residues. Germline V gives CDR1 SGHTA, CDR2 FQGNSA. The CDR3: CASSQGQGTLYGYTF. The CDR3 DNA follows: TGTGCCAGCAGCCAAGGACAGGGGACTTTGTATGGCTACACCTTC.

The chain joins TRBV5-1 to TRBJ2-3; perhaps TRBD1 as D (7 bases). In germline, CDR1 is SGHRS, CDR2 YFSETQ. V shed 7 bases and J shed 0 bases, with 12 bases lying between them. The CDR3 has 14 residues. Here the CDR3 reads CASSTGTSTDTQYF. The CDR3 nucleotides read TGCGCCAGCTCGACAGGGACTAGCACAGATACGCAGTATTTT.

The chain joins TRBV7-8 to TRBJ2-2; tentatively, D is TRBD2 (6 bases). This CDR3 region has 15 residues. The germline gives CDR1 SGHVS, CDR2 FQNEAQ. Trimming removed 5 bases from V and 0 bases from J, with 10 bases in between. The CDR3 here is CASSLTGANTGELFF. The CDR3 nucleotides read TGTGCCAGCAGCCTCACGGGAGCGAACACCGGGGAGCTGTTTTTT. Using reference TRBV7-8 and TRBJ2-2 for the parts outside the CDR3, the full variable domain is GAGVSQSPRYKVAKRGQDVALRCDPISGHVSLFWYQQALGQGPEFLTYFQNEAQLDKSGLPSDRFFAERPEGSVSTLKIQRTQQEDSAVYLCASSLTGANTGELFFGEGSRLTVL.

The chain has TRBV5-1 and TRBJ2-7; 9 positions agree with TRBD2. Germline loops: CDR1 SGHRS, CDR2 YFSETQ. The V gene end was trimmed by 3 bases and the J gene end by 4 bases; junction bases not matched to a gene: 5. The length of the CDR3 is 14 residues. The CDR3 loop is CASSWTSVRYEQYF. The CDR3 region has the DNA TGCGCCAGCAGCTGGACTAGCGTACGGTACGAGCAGTACTTC. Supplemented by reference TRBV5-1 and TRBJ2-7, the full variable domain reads KAGVTQTPRYLIKTRGQQVTLSCSPISGHRSVSWYQQTPGQGLQFLFEYFSETQRNKGNFPGRFSGRQFSNSRSEMNVSTLELGDSALYLCASSWTSVRYEQYFGPGTRLTVT.

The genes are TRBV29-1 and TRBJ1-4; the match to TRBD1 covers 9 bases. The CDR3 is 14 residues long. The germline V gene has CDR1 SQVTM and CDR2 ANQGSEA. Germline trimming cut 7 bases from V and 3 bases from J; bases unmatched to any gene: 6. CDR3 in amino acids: CSAGTGPANEKLFF. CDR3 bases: TGCAGCGCGGGGACAGGGCCCGCTAATGAAAAACTGTTTTTT.

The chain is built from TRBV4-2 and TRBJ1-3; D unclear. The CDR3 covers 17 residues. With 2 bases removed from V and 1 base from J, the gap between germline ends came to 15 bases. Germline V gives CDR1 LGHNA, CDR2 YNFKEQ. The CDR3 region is CASSQMPLRESGNTIYF. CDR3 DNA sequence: TGTGCCAGCAGCCAAATGCCCCTGAGGGAATCTGGAAACACCATATATTTT.

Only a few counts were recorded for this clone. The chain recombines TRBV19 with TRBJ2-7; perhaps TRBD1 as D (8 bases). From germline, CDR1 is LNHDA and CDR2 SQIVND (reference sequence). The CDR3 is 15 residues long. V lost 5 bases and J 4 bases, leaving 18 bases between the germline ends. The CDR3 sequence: CASSFRQGREYEQYF. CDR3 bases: TGTGCCAGTAGTTTCCGACAGGGGAGGGAGTACGAGCAGTACTTC.

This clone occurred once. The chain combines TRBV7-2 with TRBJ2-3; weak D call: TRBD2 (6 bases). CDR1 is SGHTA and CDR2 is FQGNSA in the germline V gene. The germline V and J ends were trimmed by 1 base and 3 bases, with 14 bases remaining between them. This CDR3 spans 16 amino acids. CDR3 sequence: CASSLVGSGRTDTQYF. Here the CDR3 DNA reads TGTGCCAGCAGCTTAGTAGGGTCAGGGAGGACAGATACGCAGTATTTT.

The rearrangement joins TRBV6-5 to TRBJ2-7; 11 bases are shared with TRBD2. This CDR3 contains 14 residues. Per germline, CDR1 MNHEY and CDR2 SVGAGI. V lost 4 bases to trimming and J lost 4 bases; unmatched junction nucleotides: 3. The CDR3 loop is CASSSGLAEYEQYF. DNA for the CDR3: TGTGCCAGCAGTTCGGGACTAGCGGAGTACGAGCAGTACTTC.

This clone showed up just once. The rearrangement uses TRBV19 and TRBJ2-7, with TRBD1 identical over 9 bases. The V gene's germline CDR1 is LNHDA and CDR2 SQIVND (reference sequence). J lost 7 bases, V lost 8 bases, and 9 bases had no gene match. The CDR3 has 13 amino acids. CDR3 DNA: TGTGCCAGTGGACAACAGGGGGCGTGGGAGCAGTACTTC. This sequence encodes CASGQQGAWEQYF.

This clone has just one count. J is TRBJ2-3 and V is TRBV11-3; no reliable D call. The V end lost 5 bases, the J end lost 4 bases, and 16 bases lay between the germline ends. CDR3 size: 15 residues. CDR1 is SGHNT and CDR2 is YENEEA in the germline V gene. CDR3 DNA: TGTGCCAGCAGCCCTCACGGTATTGAGGCAGATACGCAGTATTTT. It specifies CASSPHGIEADTQYF.

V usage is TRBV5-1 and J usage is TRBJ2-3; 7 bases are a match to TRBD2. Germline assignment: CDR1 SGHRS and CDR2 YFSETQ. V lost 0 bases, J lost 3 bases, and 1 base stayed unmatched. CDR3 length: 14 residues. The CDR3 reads CASSLASGTDTQYF. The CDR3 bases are TGCGCCAGCAGCTTGGCTAGCGGAACAGATACGCAGTATTTT.

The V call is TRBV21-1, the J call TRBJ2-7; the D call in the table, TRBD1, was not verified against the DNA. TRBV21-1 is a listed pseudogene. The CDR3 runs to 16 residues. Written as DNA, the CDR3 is TGTGCCAGCAGCAGAACCCGGACAGGAACAGCCTACGAGCAGTACTTC. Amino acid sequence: CASSRTRTGTAYEQYF.

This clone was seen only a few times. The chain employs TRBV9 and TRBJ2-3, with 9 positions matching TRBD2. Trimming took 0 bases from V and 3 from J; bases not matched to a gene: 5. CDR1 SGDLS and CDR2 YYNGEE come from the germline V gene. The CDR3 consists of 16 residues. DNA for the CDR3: TGTGCCAGCAGCGTAGATACTAGCGGGTCTACAGATACGCAGTATTTT. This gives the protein CASSVDTSGSTDTQYF.

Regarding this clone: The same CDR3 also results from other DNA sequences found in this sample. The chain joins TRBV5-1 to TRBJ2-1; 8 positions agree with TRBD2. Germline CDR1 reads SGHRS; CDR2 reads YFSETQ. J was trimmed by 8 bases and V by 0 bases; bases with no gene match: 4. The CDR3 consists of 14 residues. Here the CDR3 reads CASSLGLASDEQFF. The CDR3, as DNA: TGCGCCAGCAGCTTGGGACTAGCGAGCGATGAGCAGTTCTTC.

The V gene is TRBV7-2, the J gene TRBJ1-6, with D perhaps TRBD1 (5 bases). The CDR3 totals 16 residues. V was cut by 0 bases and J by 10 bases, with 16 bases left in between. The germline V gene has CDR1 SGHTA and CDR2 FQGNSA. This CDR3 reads CASSLAQAGKGSPLHF. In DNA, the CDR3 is TGTGCCAGCAGCTTAGCGCAGGCAGGGAAAGGATCACCCCTCCACTTT. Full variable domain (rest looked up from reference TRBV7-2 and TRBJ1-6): GAGVSQSPSNKVTEKGKDVELRCDPISGHTALYWYRQSLGQGLEFLIYFQGNSAPDKSGLPSDRFSAERTGGSVSTLTIQRTQQEDSAVYLCASSLAQAGKGSPLHFGNGTRLTVT.

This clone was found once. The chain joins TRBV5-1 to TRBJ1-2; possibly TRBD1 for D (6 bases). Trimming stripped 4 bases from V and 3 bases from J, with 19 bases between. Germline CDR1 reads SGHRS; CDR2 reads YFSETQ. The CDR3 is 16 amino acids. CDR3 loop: CASSPQVRGADYGYTF. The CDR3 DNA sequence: TGCGCCAGCAGCCCCCAAGTCCGGGGGGCCGACTATGGCTACACCTTC. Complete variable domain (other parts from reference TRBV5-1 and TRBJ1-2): KAGVTQTPRYLIKTRGQQVTLSCSPISGHRSVSWYQQTPGQGLQFLFEYFSETQRNKGNFPGRFSGRQFSNSRSEMNVSTLELGDSALYLCASSPQVRGADYGYTFGSGTRLTVV.

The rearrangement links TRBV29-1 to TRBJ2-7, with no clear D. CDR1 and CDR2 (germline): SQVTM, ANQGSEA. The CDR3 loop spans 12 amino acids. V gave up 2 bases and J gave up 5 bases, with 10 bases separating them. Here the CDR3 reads CSVERSGDEQYF. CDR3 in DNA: TGCAGCGTTGAACGATCGGGTGACGAGCAGTACTTC.

Here the CDR3 reads CASSSKEGADTQYF. CDR3 DNA sequence: TGTGCCAGCAGCTCAAAAGAGGGCGCAGATACGCAGTATTTT. This chain joins TRBV5-4 and TRBJ2-3; a weak D match, TRBD2 (5 bases). Per germline, CDR1 SGHNT and CDR2 YYREEE (reference sequence). V lost 3 bases, J lost 4 bases, and 12 bases lay in between. This CDR3 has 14 residues.

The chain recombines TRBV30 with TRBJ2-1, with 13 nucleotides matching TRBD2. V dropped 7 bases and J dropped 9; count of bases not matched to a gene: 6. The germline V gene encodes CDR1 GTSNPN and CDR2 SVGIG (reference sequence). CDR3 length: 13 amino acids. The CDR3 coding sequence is TGTGCCTTAAGGGGACTAGCGGGAAGTGAGCAGTTCTTC. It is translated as CALRGLAGSEQFF.

The CDR3 region has the DNA TGCGCCAGCAGACGGGACAGCAACTCTGGGGCCAACGTCCTGACTTTC. As protein: CASRRDSNSGANVLTF. The J gene is TRBJ2-6, the V gene TRBV5-1, with 7 bases lining up with TRBD1. V lost 5 bases to trimming and J lost 0 bases; unmatched junction nucleotides: 5. In germline, CDR1 is SGHRS, CDR2 YFSETQ. The length of the CDR3 is 16 residues. Using reference TRBV5-1 and TRBJ2-6 for the parts outside the CDR3, the full variable domain is KAGVTQTPRYLIKTRGQQVTLSCSPISGHRSVSWYQQTPGQGLQFLFEYFSETQRNKGNFPGRFSGRQFSNSRSEMNVSTLELGDSALYLCASRRDSNSGANVLTFGAGSRLTVL.

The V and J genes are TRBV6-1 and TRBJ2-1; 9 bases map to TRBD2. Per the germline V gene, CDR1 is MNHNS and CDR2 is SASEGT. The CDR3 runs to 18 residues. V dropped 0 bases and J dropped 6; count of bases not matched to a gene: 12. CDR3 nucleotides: TGTGCCAGCAGTGAAGCAAGCCTAGCGGGATTTCAGTTCAATGAGCAGTTCTTC. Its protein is CASSEASLAGFQFNEQFF.

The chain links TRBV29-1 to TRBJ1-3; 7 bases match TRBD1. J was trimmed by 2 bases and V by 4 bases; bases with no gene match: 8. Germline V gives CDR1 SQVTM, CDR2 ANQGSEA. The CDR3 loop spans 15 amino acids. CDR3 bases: TGCAGCGTTGGAGGGACCGGGACAGCTGGAAACACCATATATTTT. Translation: CSVGGTGTAGNTIYF.

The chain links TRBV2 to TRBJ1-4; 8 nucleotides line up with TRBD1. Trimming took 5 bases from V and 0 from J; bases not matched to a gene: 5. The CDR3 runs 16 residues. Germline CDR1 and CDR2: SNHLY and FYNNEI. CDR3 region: CASSTRQGPTNEKLFF. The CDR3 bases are TGTGCCAGCAGTACCAGACAGGGGCCAACTAATGAAAAACTGTTTTTT.

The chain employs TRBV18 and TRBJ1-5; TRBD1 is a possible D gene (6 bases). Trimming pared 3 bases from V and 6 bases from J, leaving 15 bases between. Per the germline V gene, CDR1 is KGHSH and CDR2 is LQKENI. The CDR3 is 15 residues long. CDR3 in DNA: TGTGCCAGCTCACCGTCGACAGGTGTACTTCAGCCCCAGCATTTT. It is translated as CASSPSTGVLQPQHF.

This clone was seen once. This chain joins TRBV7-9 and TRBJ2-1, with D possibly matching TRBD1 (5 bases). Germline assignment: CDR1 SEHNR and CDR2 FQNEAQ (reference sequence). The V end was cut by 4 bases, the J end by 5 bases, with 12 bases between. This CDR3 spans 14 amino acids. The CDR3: CASSWGNHNNEQFF. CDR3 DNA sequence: TGTGCCAGCAGCTGGGGCAATCACAACAATGAGCAGTTCTTC.